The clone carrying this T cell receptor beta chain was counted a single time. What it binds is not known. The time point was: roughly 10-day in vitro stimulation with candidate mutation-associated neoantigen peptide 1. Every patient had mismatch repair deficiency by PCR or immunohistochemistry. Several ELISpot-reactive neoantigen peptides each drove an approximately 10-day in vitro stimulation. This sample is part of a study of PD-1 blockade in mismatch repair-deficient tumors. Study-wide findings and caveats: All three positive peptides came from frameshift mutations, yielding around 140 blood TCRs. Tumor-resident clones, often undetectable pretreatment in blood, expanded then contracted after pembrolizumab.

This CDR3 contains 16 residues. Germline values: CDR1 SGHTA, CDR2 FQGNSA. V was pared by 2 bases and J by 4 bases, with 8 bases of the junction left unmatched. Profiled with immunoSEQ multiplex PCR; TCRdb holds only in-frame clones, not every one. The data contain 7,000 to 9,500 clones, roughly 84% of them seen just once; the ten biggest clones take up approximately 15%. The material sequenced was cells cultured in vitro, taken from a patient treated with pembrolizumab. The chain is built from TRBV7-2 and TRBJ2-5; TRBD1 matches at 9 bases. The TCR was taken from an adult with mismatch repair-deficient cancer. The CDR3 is CASSLSGTGKVETQYF. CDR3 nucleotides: TGTGCCAGCAGCTTATCAGGGACAGGGAAAGTAGAGACCCAGTACTTC. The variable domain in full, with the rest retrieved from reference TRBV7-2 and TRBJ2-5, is GAGVSQSPSNKVTEKGKDVELRCDPISGHTALYWYRQSLGQGLEFLIYFQGNSAPDKSGLPSDRFSAERTGGSVSTLTIQRTQQEDSAVYLCASSLSGTGKVETQYFGPGTRLLVL.